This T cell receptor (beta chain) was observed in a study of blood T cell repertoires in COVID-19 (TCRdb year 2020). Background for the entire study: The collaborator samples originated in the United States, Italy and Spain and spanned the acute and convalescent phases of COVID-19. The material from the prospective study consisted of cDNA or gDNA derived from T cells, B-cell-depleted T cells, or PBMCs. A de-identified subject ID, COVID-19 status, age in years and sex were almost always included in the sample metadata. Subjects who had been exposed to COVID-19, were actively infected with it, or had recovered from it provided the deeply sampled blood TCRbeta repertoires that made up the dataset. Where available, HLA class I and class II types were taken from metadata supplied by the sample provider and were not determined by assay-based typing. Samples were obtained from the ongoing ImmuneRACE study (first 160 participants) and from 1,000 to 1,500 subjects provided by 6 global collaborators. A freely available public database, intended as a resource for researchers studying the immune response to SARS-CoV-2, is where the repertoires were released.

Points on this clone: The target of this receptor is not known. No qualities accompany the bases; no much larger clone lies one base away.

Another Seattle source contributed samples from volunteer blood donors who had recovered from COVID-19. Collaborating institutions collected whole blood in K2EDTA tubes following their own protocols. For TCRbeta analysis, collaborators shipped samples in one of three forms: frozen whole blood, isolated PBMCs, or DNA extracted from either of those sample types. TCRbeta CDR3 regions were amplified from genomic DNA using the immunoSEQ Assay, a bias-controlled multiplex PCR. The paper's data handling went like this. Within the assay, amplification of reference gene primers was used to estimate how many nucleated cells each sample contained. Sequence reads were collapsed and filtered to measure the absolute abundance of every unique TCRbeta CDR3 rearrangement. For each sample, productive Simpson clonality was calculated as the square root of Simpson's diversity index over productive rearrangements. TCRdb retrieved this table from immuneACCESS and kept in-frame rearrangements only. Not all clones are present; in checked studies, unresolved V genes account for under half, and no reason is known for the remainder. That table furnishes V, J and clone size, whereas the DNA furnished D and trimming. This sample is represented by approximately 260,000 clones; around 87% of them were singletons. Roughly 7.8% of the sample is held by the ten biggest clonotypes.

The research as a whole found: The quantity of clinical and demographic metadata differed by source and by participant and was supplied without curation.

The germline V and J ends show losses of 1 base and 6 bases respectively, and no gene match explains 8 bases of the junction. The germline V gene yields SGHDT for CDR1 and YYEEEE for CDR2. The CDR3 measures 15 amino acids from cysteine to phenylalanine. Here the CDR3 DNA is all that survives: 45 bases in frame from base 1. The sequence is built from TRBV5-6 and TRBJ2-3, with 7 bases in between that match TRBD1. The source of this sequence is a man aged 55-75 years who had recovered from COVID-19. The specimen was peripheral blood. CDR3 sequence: CASSLQGDVGDTQYF. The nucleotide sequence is TGTGCCAGCAGCTTGCAGGGGGACGTTGGCGATACGCAGTATTTT.